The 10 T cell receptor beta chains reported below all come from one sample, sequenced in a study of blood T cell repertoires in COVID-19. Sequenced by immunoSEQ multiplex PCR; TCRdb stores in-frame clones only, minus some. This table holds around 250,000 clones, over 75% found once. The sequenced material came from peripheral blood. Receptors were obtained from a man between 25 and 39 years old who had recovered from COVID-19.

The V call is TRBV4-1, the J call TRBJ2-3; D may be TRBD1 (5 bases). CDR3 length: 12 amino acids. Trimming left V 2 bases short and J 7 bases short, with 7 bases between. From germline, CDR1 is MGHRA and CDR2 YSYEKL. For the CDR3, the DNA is TGCGCCAGCAGCCAACAGGGCTATACGCAGTATTTT. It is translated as CASSQQGYTQYF.

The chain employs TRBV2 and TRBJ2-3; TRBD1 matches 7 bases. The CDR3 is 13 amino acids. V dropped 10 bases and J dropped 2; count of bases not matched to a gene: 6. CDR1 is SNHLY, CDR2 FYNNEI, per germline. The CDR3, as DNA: TGTGCCAAGGGACAGTCATCCACAGATACGCAGTATTTT. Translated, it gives CAKGQSSTDTQYF.

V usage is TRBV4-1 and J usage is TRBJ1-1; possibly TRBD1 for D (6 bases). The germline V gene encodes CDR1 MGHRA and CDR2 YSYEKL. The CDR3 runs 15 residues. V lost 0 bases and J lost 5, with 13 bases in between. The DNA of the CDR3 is TGCGCCAGCAGCCAAGAGTGGGGGCAGGGGACTGAAGCTTTCTTT. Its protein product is CASSQEWGQGTEAFF.

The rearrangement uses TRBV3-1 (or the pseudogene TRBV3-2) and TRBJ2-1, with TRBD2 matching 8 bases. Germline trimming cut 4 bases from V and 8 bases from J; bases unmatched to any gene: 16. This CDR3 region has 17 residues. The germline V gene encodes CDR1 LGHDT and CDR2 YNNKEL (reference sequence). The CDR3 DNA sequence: TGTGCCAGCAGCCCCCGAGGGGCGGGGGGACTTAGACATGAGCAGTTCTTC. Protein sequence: CASSPRGAGGLRHEQFF.

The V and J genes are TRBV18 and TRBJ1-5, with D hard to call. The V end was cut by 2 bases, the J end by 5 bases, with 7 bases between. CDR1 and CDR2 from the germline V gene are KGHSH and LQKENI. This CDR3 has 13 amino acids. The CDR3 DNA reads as TGTGCCAGCTCACCAAACGGGGATCAGCCCCAGCATTTT. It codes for CASSPNGDQPQHF.

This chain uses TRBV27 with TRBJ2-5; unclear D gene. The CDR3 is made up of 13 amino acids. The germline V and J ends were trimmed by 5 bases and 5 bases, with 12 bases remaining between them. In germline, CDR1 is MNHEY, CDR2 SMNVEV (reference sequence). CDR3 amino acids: CASSPTSSETQYF. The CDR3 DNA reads TGTGCCAGCAGTCCTACCTCGAGCGAGACCCAGTACTTC.

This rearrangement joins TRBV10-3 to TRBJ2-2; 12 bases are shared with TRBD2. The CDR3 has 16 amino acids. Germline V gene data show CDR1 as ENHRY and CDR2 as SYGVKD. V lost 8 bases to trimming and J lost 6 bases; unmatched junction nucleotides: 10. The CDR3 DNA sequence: TGTGCCATCGCCCTCCCCGGGACTAGCGGGTCCGGGGAGCTGTTTTTT. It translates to CAIALPGTSGSGELFF.

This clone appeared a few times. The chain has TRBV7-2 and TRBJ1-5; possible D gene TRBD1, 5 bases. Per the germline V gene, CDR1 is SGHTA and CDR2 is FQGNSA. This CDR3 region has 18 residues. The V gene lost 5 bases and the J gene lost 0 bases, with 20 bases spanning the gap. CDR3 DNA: TGTGCCAGCAGCCCACGACCAACCCGGGGGAATAGCAATCAGCCCCAGCATTTT. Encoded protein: CASSPRPTRGNSNQPQHF.

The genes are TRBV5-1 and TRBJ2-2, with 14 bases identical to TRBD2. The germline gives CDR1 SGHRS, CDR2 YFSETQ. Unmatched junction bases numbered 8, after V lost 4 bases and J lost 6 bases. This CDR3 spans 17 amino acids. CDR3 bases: TGCGCCAGCAGCCAGACTAGCGGGGGGGCCCAAGCCGGGGAGCTGTTTTTT. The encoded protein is CASSQTSGGAQAGELFF.

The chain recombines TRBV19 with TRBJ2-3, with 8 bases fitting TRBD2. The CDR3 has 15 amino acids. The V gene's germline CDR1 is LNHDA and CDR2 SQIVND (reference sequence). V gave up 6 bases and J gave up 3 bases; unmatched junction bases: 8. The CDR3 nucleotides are TGTGCCAGTAGGGGAAGAAAGCGGGGGACAGATACGCAGTATTTT. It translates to CASRGRKRGTDTQYF.